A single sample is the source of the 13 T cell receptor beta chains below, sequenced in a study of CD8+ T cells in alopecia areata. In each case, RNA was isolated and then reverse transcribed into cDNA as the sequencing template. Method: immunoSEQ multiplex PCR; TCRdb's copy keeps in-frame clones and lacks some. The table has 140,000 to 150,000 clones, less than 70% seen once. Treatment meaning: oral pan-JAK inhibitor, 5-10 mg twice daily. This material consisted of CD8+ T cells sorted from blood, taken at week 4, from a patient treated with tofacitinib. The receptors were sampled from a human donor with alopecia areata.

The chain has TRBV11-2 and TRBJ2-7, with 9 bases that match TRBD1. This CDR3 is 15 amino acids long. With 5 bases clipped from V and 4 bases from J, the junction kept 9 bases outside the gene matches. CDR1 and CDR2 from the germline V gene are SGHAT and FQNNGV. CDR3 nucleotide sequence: TGTGCCAGCAGCCCTTGGACAGGGGATAATTACGAGCAGTACTTC. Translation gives CASSPWTGDNYEQYF.

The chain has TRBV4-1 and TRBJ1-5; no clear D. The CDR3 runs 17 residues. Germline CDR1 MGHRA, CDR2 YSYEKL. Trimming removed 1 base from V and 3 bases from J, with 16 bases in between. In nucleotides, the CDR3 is TGCGCCAGCAGCCAAGGGGCCGGGCGATATCACAATCAGCCCCAGCATTTT. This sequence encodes CASSQGAGRYHNQPQHF.

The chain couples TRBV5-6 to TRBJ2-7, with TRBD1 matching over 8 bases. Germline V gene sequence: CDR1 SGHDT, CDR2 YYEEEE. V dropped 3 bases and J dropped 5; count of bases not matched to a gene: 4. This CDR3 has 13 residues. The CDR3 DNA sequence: TGTGCCAGCAGCTCGGGACAGGAGGACGAGCAGTACTTC. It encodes CASSSGQEDEQYF.

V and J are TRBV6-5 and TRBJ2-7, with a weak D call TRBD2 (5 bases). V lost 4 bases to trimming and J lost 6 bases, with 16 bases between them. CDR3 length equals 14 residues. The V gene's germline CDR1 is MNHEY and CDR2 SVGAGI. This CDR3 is CASSSLAGGSEQYF. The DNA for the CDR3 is TGTGCCAGCAGTTCCCTCGCGGGCGGTAGCGAGCAGTACTTC.

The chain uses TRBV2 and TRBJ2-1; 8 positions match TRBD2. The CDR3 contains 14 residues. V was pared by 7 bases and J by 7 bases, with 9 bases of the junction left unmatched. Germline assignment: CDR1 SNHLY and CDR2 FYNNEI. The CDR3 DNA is TGTGCCAGCATTCTGCGGGGGGCGGGAAATGAGCAGTTCTTC. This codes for CASILRGAGNEQFF.

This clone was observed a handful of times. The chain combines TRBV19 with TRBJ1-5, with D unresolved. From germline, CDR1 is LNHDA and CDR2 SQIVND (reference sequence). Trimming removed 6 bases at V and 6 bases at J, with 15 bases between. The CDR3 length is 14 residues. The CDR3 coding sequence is TGTGCCAGTAGACCGGACTTAGAGGGTCAGCCCCAGCATTTT. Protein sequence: CASRPDLEGQPQHF.

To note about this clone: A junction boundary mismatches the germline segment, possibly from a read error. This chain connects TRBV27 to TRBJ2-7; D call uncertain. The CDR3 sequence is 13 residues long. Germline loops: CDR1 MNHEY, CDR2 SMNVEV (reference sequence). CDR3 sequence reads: CASSSASSYVQYF. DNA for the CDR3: TGTGCCAGCAGTTCCGCTAGTTCCTACGTGCAGTACTTC.

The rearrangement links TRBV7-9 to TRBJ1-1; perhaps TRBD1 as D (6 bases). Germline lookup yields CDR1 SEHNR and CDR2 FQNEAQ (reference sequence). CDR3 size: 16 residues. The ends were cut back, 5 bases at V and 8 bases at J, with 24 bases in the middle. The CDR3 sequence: CASSPGRGQGPVEAFF. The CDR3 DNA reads TGTGCCAGCAGCCCCGGGCGGGGTCAGGGGCCCGTAGAAGCTTTCTTT.

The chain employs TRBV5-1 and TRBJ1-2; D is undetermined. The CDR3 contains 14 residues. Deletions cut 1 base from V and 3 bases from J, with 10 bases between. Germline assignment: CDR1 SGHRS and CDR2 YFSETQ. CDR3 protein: CASSLSQTHYGYTF. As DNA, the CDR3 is TGCGCCAGCAGCTTGTCACAGACCCACTATGGCTACACCTTC.

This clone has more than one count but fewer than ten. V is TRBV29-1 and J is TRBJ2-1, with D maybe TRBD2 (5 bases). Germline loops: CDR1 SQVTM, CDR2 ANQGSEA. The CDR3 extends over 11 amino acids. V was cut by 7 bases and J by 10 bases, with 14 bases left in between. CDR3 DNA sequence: TGCAGCGGCCTAGCCCTAGGCGAGCAGTTCTTC. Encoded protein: CSGLALGEQFF.

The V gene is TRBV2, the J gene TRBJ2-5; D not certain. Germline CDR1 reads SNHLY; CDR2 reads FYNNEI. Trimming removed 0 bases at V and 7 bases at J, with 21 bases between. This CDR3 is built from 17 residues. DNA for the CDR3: TGTGCCAGCAGTGAAGCTCCGGGTGAAGTGAGGTATTGGACCCAGTACTTC. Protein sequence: CASSEAPGEVRYWTQYF.

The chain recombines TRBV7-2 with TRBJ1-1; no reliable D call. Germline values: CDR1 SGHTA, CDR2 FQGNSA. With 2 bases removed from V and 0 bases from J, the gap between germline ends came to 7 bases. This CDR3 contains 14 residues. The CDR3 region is CASSLFGMNTEAFF. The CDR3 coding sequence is TGTGCCAGCAGCTTATTTGGTATGAACACTGAAGCTTTCTTT.

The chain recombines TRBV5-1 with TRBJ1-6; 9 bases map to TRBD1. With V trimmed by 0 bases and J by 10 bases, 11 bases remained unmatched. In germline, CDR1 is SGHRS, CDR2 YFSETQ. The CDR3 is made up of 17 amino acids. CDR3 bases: TGCGCCAGCAGCTTGGGGACATGGACAGGGGTTAGATCACCCCTCCACTTT. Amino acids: CASSLGTWTGVRSPLHF.